Listed below are T cell receptor beta chains from one sample, sequenced in a study of T cells in Graves' hyperthyroidism and ophthalmopathy. MiXCR, applied by TCRdb to the multiplex PCR reads, yields one record per CDR3 protein. The table lists nearly 750,000 distinct CDR3 sequences, roughly 32% of them singletons. The sequencing input was blood. The receptor set was obtained from a woman between 40 and 55 years old with Graves' hyperthyroidism. CDR3s include the opening cysteine and the closing phenylalanine or tryptophan. Fields, in order: J gene, V gene, CDR3 length, D gene, clone size, CDR3 DNA, CDR3 protein. A D gene is named only where the DNA matches it firmly. Size values are once, few and many counts, or a class for expanded clones, and some rows have none.

TRBJ1-6,TRBV20-1,14,NA,many,TGCAGTGCTTCAAAGGGTTATGGTAATTCACCCCTCCACTTT,CSASKGYGNSPLHF
TRBJ2-7,TRBV25-1,13,TRBD2,NA,TGTGCCAGCGGACTAGCGGGGGGGGGTGAGCAGTACTTC,CASGLAGGGEQYF
TRBJ2-6,TRBV3-1,15,TRBD1,few,TGTGCCAGCAGCTTACGGACAGGTGGGGCCAACGTCCTGACTTTC,CASSLRTGGANVLTF
TRBJ2-7,TRBV28,15,TRBD1,NA,TGTGCCAGCAGTCGGACAGGGGGACTCTCCTACGAGCAGTACTTC,CASSRTGGLSYEQYF
TRBJ2-5,TRBV24-1,15,TRBD2,NA,TGTGCCACCAGTGAGGGAGCGGGAGGGCAAGAGACCCAGTACTTC,CATSEGAGGQETQYF
TRBJ1-2,TRBV12-3/TRBV12-4,15,TRBD1,NA,TGTGCCAGCTCACCCGACCGGGACAGCCTCTATGGCTACACCTTC,CASSPDRDSLYGYTF
TRBJ1-4,TRBV15,14,NA,many,TGTGCCACCAGCCCGGGACGCTTTAATGAAAAACTGTTTTTT,CATSPGRFNEKLFF
TRBJ2-7,TRBV19,16,TRBD1,NA,TGTGCCAGTAGTAGAAAAACCGGGACAGGGTACTACGAGCAGTACTTC,CASSRKTGTGYYEQYF
TRBJ1-1,TRBV7-9,13,NA,many,TGTGCCAGCAGCTTAAACACGAACACTGAAGCTTTCTTT,CASSLNTNTEAFF
TRBJ2-5,TRBV20-1,11,NA,NA,TGCAGTGCCCGGGCCCGTCAGGGCCAGTACTTC,CSARARQGQYF
TRBJ2-5,TRBV7-8,15,TRBD2,many,TGTGCCAGCAGCAGTGAGACTAGCGTCCAAGAGACCCAGTACTTC,CASSSETSVQETQYF
TRBJ1-5,TRBV2,9,NA,NA,TGTGCCAGCAGCACCGGGACTAATTTT,CASSTGTNF
TRBJ2-7,TRBV12-3/TRBV12-4,14,TRBD2,many,TGTGCCAGCAGTACTAGCGCCGACGCCTACGAGCAGTACTTC,CASSTSADAYEQYF
TRBJ1-2,TRBV7-2,16,NA,few,TGTGCCAGCAGCACCCCCCGGGACCGCCTTAGCTATGGCTACACCTTC,CASSTPRDRLSYGYTF
TRBJ2-6,TRBV10-2,16,TRBD1,NA,TGTGCCAGCAGGACAGGCTCTTCGTCTGGGGCCAACGTCCTGACTTTC,CASRTGSSSGANVLTF
TRBJ2-2,TRBV19,16,NA,NA,TGTGCCAGTAGTATCCCCCCGGTCGGGAAGTCCGGGGAGCTGTTTTTT,CASSIPPVGKSGELFF
TRBJ1-2,TRBV7-8,15,NA,NA,TGTGCCAGCAGCTTATGGGCCAACGGGGAACATGGCTACACCTTC,CASSLWANGEHGYTF